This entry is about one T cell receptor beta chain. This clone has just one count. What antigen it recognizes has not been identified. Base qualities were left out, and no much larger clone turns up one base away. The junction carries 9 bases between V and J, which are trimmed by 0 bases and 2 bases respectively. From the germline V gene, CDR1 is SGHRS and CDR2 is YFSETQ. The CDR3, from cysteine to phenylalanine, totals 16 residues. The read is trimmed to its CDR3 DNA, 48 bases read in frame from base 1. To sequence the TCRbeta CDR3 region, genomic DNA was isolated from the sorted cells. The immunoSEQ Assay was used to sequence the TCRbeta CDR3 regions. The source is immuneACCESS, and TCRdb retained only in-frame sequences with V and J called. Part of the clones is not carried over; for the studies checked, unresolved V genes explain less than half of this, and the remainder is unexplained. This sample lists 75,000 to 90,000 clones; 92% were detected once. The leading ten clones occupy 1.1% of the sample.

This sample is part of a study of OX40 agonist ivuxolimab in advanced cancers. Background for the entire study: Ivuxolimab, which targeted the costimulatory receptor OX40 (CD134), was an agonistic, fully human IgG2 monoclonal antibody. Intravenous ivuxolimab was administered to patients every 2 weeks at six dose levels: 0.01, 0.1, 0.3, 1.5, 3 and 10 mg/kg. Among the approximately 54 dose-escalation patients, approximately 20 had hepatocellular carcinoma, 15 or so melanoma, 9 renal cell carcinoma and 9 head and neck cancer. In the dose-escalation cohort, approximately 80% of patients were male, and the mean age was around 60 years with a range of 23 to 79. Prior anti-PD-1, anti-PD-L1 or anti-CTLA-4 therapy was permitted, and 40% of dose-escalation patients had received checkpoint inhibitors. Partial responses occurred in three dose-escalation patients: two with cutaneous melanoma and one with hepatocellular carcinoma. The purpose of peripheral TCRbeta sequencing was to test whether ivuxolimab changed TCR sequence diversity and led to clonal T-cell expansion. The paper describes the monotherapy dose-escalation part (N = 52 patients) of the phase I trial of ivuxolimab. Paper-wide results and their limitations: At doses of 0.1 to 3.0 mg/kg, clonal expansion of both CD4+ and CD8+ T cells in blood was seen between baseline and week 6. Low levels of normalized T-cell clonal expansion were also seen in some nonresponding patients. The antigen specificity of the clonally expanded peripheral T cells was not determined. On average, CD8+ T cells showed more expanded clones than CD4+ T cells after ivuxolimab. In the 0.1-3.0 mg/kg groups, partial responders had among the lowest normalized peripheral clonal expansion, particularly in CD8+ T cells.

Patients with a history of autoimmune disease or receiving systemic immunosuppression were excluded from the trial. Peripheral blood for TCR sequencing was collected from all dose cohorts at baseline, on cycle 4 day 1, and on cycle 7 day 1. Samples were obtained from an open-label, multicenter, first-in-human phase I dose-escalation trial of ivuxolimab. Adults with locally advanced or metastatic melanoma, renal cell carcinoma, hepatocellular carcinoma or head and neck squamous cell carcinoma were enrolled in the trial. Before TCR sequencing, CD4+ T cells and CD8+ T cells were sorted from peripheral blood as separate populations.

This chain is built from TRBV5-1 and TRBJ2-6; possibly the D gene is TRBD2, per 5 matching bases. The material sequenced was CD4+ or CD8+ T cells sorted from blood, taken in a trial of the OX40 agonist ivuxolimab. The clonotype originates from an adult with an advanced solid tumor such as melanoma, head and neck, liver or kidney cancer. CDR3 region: CASSLAPGAGANVLTF. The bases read TGCGCCAGCAGCTTGGCCCCCGGGGCTGGGGCCAACGTCCTGACTTTC.